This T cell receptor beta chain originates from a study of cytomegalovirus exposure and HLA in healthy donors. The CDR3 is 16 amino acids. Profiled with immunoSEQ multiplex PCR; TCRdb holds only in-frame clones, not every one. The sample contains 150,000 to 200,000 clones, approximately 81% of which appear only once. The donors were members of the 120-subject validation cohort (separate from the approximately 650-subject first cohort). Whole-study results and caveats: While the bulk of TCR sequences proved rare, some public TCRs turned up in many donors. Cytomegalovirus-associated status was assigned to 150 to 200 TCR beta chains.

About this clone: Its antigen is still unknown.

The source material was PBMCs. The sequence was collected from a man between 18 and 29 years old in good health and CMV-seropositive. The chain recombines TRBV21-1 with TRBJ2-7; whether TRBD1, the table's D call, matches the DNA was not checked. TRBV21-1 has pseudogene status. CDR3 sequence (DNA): TGTGCCAGCAGCCAAAAGTCCGGGACAGAGGCCTACGAGCAGTACTTC. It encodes CASSQKSGTEAYEQYF.